The 21 T cell receptor beta chains given below trace back to one sample, sequenced in a study of blood T cell repertoires in COVID-19 (dated by TCRdb to the early 2020s). Library prep was done by the immunoSEQ multiplex PCR assay. Held by TCRdb, this immuneACCESS table contains in-frame sequences only and omits some clones. Under half of the omission traces to an unresolved V gene where checked; the cause of the rest is unknown. A total of roughly 200,000 clones appear in this sample, 86% of them only once. The ten largest account for 3.1% of the sample. The sequencing input was PBMCs or T cells enriched from blood (not recorded which). These receptors all come from a woman between 50 and 59 years old in a cohort exposed to, infected with or recovered from COVID-19 (not recorded which).

Only one count was recorded for this clone. This sequence joins TRBV28 and TRBJ1-6; 8 nucleotides match TRBD1. Trimming removed 3 bases from V and 6 bases from J; junction bases left unmatched: 10. The CDR3 loop spans 17 amino acids. Germline values: CDR1 MDHEN, CDR2 SYDVKM. The CDR3 protein is CASSLRQGAFLNSPLHF. DNA for the CDR3: TGTGCCAGCAGTTTGCGCCAGGGGGCGTTTCTTAATTCACCCCTCCACTTT. Drawing the rest from reference TRBV28 and TRBJ1-6, the complete variable domain is DVKVTQSSRYLVKRTGEKVFLECVQDMDHENMFWYRQDPGLGLRLIYFSYDVKMKEKGDIPEGYSVSREKKERFSLILESASTNQTSMYLCASSLRQGAFLNSPLHFGNGTRLTVT.

J is TRBJ1-2 and V is TRBV9, with a weak D call TRBD1 (6 bases). V lost 3 bases, J lost 8 bases, and 17 bases lay in between. The CDR3 covers 14 residues. Germline V lookup: CDR1 SGDLS, CDR2 YYNGEE. CDR3 region: CASSEDRDTFGYTF. For the CDR3, the DNA is TGTGCCAGCAGCGAGGACCGGGACACCTTCGGCTACACCTTC.

V gene TRBV3-1 (or the pseudogene TRBV3-2) combines with J gene TRBJ2-3, with 8 bases aligning to TRBD2. Germline V gene lookup returns CDR1 LGHDT and CDR2 YNNKEL (reference sequence). CDR3 length: 16 residues. Germline trimming cut 1 base from V and 6 bases from J; bases unmatched to any gene: 9. Written as DNA, the CDR3 is TGTGCCAGCAGCCAAGGGCTCGGGAGGGTAGGGGATACGCAGTATTTT. As protein: CASSQGLGRVGDTQYF.

The chain uses TRBV27 and TRBJ2-2; TRBD2 is a possible D gene (7 bases). Germline CDR1 and CDR2: MNHEY and SMNVEV (reference sequence). Deletions cut 4 bases from V and 7 bases from J, with 16 bases between. There are 15 residues in the CDR3. The CDR3 DNA is TGTGCCAGCAGTTGGGGGGGCGGGGGCGGCGGGGAGCTGTTTTTT. Translated: CASSWGGGGGGELFF.

This clone was seen a handful of times. V gene TRBV20-1 combines with J gene TRBJ1-2; no clear D. This CDR3 region has 13 residues. The germline gives CDR1 DFQATT, CDR2 SNEGSKA (reference sequence). The ends were cut back, 3 bases at V and 0 bases at J, with 8 bases in the middle. Here the CDR3 DNA reads TGCAGTGCTAGTCGGGAATCTAACTATGGCTACACCTTC. Translated: CSASRESNYGYTF.

This chain connects TRBV11-2 to TRBJ2-7; 9 bases are a match to TRBD1. The junction had 14 bases not matched to a gene; V was cut back by 5 bases and J by 6 bases. There are 16 residues in the CDR3. Looked up from germline, CDR1 is SGHAT and CDR2 is FQNNGV. CDR3 in amino acids: CASSPTLTGGFGEQYF. In DNA, the CDR3 is TGTGCCAGCAGCCCTACCCTGACAGGGGGGTTTGGCGAGCAGTACTTC.

V gene TRBV6-5 combines with J gene TRBJ1-6, with 7 nucleotides matching TRBD1. V lost 4 bases and J lost 15; bases outside the gene matches: 18. The germline gives CDR1 MNHEY, CDR2 SVGAGI. The CDR3 is made up of 16 amino acids. The CDR3 loop reads CASSSHRQGNDWHLHF. The CDR3 DNA sequence: TGTGCCAGCAGTTCCCACAGACAGGGTAATGATTGGCACCTCCACTTT.

This chain links TRBV5-1 with TRBJ2-3; a weak D match, TRBD1 (6 bases). This CDR3 region has 13 residues. Germline V gene data show CDR1 as SGHRS and CDR2 as YFSETQ. The V end lost 2 bases, the J end lost 3 bases, and 7 bases lay between the germline ends. This chain's CDR3 is CASSLQGTDTQYF. In nucleotides, the CDR3 is TGCGCCAGCAGCTTACAGGGAACAGATACGCAGTATTTT.

This chain links TRBV7-9 with TRBJ1-3; TRBD1 agrees at 9 bases. The CDR3 runs 14 residues. Trimming took 6 bases from V and 3 from J; bases not matched to a gene: 3. Germline lookup yields CDR1 SEHNR and CDR2 FQNEAQ (reference sequence). The CDR3 reads CASRTDRGGNTIYF. The CDR3 DNA reads as TGTGCCAGCAGGACGGACAGGGGTGGAAACACCATATATTTT.

J is TRBJ2-1 and V is TRBV4-2; TRBD2 might be the D (7 bases). CDR3 length: 16 amino acids. The germline V and J ends were trimmed by 6 bases and 6 bases, with 21 bases remaining between them. CDR1 and CDR2 from the germline V gene are LGHNA and YNFKEQ. The CDR3 region has the DNA TGTGCCAGCAGACTGATTGGTGGCGGGGGCTCCAATGAGCAGTTCTTC. Encoded protein: CASRLIGGGGSNEQFF.

V usage is TRBV7-8 and J usage is TRBJ2-3; a weak D match, TRBD2 (5 bases). The V gene's germline CDR1 is SGHVS and CDR2 FQNEAQ. The V gene lost 0 bases and the J gene lost 9 bases, with 13 bases spanning the gap. The CDR3 is made up of 14 amino acids. The CDR3 region is CASSLATGVGTQYF. The CDR3 region has the DNA TGTGCCAGCAGCTTAGCAACCGGGGTCGGGACGCAGTATTTT.

The chain couples TRBV14 to TRBJ2-1; TRBD2 is a possible D gene (6 bases). The CDR3 is made up of 15 amino acids. Germline V CDR1 and CDR2: SGHDN, FVKESK. Trimming removed 4 bases from V and 14 bases from J, with 24 bases in between. CDR3 sequence reads: CASSPRRAWGVVEFF. The CDR3 DNA is TGTGCCAGCAGCCCAAGACGGGCGTGGGGGGTTGTGGAGTTCTTC.

V usage is TRBV5-1 and J usage is TRBJ1-4; a possible D gene is TRBD1 (5 bases). The CDR3 length is 14 residues. The V gene lost 3 bases and the J gene lost 3 bases, with 9 bases spanning the gap. Per germline, CDR1 SGHRS and CDR2 YFSETQ. The CDR3, as DNA: TGCGCCAGCAGCTCGGGGGACGCTAATGAAAAACTGTTTTTT. It specifies CASSSGDANEKLFF. Combining the CDR3 with reference TRBV5-1 and TRBJ1-4 gives the whole variable domain KAGVTQTPRYLIKTRGQQVTLSCSPISGHRSVSWYQQTPGQGLQFLFEYFSETQRNKGNFPGRFSGRQFSNSRSEMNVSTLELGDSALYLCASSSGDANEKLFFGSGTQLSVL.

The CDR3 here is CASSFGTSSPLHF. In DNA form, the CDR3 reads TGTGCCAGCAGCTTTGGCACGTCCTCACCCCTCCACTTT. The gene calls are TRBV7-2 and TRBJ1-6; D unclear. This CDR3 spans 13 amino acids. Germline V gives CDR1 SGHTA, CDR2 FQGNSA. Trimming removed 3 bases at V and 10 bases at J, with 10 bases between.

V and J are TRBV2 and TRBJ2-1; D ambiguous. Germline values: CDR1 SNHLY, CDR2 FYNNEI. CDR3 size: 15 residues. Trimming removed 6 bases from V and 0 bases from J, with 12 bases in between. In nucleotides, the CDR3 is TGTGCCAGCAGACTGCCCTGGAGCTCCTACAATGAGCAGTTCTTC. Translated: CASRLPWSSYNEQFF.

This clone came up once. The V gene is TRBV7-2, the J gene TRBJ1-4; D may be TRBD1 (6 bases). Germline V CDR1 and CDR2: SGHTA, FQGNSA. Trimming left V 1 base short and J 2 bases short, with 14 bases between. The CDR3 length is 17 residues. The CDR3 region is CASSLGLGQLTNEKLFF. In DNA, the CDR3 is TGTGCCAGCAGCTTAGGGCTCGGACAGTTGACTAATGAAAAACTGTTTTTT. Full variable domain (remainder filled in from reference TRBV7-2 and TRBJ1-4): GAGVSQSPSNKVTEKGKDVELRCDPISGHTALYWYRQSLGQGLEFLIYFQGNSAPDKSGLPSDRFSAERTGGSVSTLTIQRTQQEDSAVYLCASSLGLGQLTNEKLFFGSGTQLSVL.

This clone was detected only once. The chain recombines TRBV4-3 with TRBJ1-2, with unresolved D. The CDR3 runs 15 residues. Trimming cost V 0 bases and J 7 bases, with 15 bases left between them. Germline CDR1 reads LGHNA; CDR2 reads YSLEER. The CDR3 is CASSQDSERLIGYTF. The DNA for the CDR3 is TGCGCCAGCAGCCAAGATTCGGAACGACTCATTGGCTACACCTTC.

The chain employs TRBV28 and TRBJ1-5; TRBD1 agrees at 8 bases. Per the germline V gene, CDR1 is MDHEN and CDR2 is SYDVKM. This CDR3 contains 15 residues. With 2 bases clipped from V and 6 bases from J, the junction kept 6 bases outside the gene matches. The CDR3 DNA reads TGTGCCAGCAGTTTAACGACAGGGGTTAGTCAGCCCCAGCATTTT. Its translation: CASSLTTGVSQPQHF.

The chain carries TRBV7-9 and TRBJ2-7, with 9 bases matching TRBD2. The CDR3 has 18 amino acids. V was clipped by 4 bases and J by 0 bases; unmatched bases: 13. Germline CDR1 reads SEHNR; CDR2 reads FQNEAQ (reference sequence). Here the CDR3 reads CASSSGLSGGSSSYEQYF. The DNA for the CDR3 is TGTGCCAGCAGCTCCGGACTTAGCGGGGGATCCAGCTCCTACGAGCAGTACTTC.

The CDR3 DNA sequence: TGTGCCAGCAGTGTATCCCCACAGGGGGCATGGGGCTACACCTTC. It yields the protein CASSVSPQGAWGYTF. The V gene is TRBV2, the J gene TRBJ1-2, with TRBD1 matching 9 bases. Germline CDR1 reads SNHLY; CDR2 reads FYNNEI. Losses at the gene ends were 4 bases for V and 8 bases for J; bases not matched to a gene: 11. This CDR3 has 15 residues.

This clone was seen ten or more times. The CDR3 DNA sequence: TGCAGCGTTCGGACAGGGGTCGCCGGGGAGCTGTTTTTT. Its translation: CSVRTGVAGELFF. This rearrangement joins TRBV29-1 to TRBJ2-2; 9 nucleotides match TRBD1. Germline V gene lookup returns CDR1 SQVTM and CDR2 ANQGSEA. Trimming at V came to 5 bases and at J to 6 bases, leaving 4 bases not matched to a gene. The CDR3 runs to 13 residues.